Below, one TCR beta chain is given with its context. This record comes from a study of blood T cell repertoires in COVID-19. Looking at the study overall: Specimens from acute and convalescent COVID-19 originated in the United States, Italy and Spain. PBMCs, B-cell-depleted T cells, or T cells were the source of the cDNA or gDNA that made up the material.

Under the authors' procedure: Quantification of nucleated cells was approximated via reference gene primer amplification. The method was immunoSEQ multiplex PCR; TCRdb's version includes in-frame clones alone and lacks a portion of them. That table is the source of V, J and clone size, and D and trimming were worked out from the DNA. The sample holds some 94,000 clones, roughly 85% seen once. The CDR3 consists of 14 residues. V lost 6 bases and J 0 bases, leaving 11 bases between the germline ends. Germline CDR1 SGHTA, CDR2 FQGNSA. A Seattle source enrolled patients during active infection and followed them longitudinally.

The sequence was obtained from a woman in her sixties or seventies with COVID-19, enrolled during active disease. Sequenced sample: peripheral blood. The V call is TRBV7-2, the J call TRBJ2-5; D not resolved. CDR3 protein: CASRRTENQETQYF. The CDR3 nucleotides are TGTGCCAGCAGACGCACAGAAAACCAAGAGACCCAGTACTTC.